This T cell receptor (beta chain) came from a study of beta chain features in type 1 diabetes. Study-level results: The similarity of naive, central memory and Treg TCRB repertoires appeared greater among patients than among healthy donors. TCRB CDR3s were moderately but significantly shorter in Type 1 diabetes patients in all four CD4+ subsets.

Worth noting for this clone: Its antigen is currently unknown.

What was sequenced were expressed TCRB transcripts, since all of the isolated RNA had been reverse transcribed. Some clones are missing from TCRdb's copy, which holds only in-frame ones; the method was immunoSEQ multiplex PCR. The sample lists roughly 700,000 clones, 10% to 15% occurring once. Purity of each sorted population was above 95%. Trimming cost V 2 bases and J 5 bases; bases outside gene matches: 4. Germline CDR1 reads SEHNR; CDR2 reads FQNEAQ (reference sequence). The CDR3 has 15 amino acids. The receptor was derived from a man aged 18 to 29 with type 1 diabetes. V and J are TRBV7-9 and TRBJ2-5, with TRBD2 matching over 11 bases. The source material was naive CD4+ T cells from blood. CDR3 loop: CASSLTTSGAETQYF. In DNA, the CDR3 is TGTGCCAGCAGCTTAACGACTAGCGGGGCGGAGACCCAGTACTTC.